The 31 T cell receptor beta chains in this list originate from one sample, sequenced in a study of T-cell memory formation after mild COVID-19. TCRdb reprocessed the 5' RACE reads with MiXCR, giving one entry per CDR3 protein. The repertoire has some 180,000 distinct CDR3 sequences, about 18% of them found once; the top ten carry around 3.9%. Sequencing was carried out using PBMCs or a T cell subset sorted from them (not recorded which). These receptors came from a man younger than 35 who had mild COVID-19 (a few samples of this study predate the infection). Cell type and time point are not known.

This chain uses TRBV7-2 with TRBJ1-6; D gene uncertain. There are 13 residues in the CDR3. The germline V and J ends were trimmed by 1 base and 6 bases, with 4 bases remaining between them. Germline V gene lookup returns CDR1 SGHTA and CDR2 FQGNSA. CDR3 in DNA: TGTGCCAGCAGCTTAGACGGTAATTCACCCCTCCACTTT. It codes for CASSLDGNSPLHF. The full variable domain, with the rest looked up from reference TRBV7-2 and TRBJ1-6, is GAGVSQSPSNKVTEKGKDVELRCDPISGHTALYWYRQSLGQGLEFLIYFQGNSAPDKSGLPSDRFSAERTGGSVSTLTIQRTQQEDSAVYLCASSLDGNSPLHFGNGTRLTVT.

The rearrangement uses TRBV2 and TRBJ2-5; TRBD1 matches 9 bases. V lost 5 bases, J lost 4 bases, and 8 bases stayed unmatched. There are 15 residues in the CDR3. Germline V gives CDR1 SNHLY, CDR2 FYNNEI. The CDR3 protein is CASSFPGTGLETQYF. The CDR3 region has the DNA TGTGCCAGCAGTTTTCCCGGGACAGGGTTAGAGACCCAGTACTTC.

There are many counts of this clonotype. This sequence joins TRBV5-1 and TRBJ2-1; 9 bases map to TRBD2. CDR1 is SGHRS and CDR2 is YFSETQ in the germline V gene. This CDR3 contains 17 residues. The ends lost 5 bases at V and 1 base at J; junction bases unmatched: 10. CDR3 loop: CASRIRVRGGSYNEQFF. For the CDR3, the DNA is TGCGCCAGCAGGATTCGGGTGCGGGGGGGGTCCTACAATGAGCAGTTCTTC.

This clonotype showed up just a few times. The V and J genes are TRBV9 and TRBJ2-5; D is possibly TRBD1 (5 bases). The CDR3 totals 13 residues. Deletions cut 4 bases from V and 5 bases from J, with 12 bases between. CDR1 and CDR2 from the germline V gene are SGDLS and YYNGEE. The CDR3, as DNA: TGTGCCAGCAGCAGCGACAGTTGGGAGACCCAGTACTTC. This sequence encodes CASSSDSWETQYF.

In regard to this clonotype: At one of its ends the junction is not consistent with the germline gene, which may arise from a read error. The chain uses TRBV15 and TRBJ2-5, with D unresolved. The CDR3 spans 13 residues. From germline, CDR1 is LNHNV and CDR2 YYDKDF (reference sequence). This chain's CDR3 is CATSREHPAQRHF. CDR3 sequence (DNA): TGTGCCACCAGCAGAGAACATCCGGCGCAACGGCACTTC.

The chain uses TRBV5-5 and TRBJ2-1, with 9 bases aligning to TRBD2. J gave up 6 bases and V 4 bases, and 5 bases lay outside the gene matches. This CDR3 has 14 residues. Germline CDR1 is SGHKS and CDR2 is YYEKEE (reference sequence). The CDR3 DNA sequence: TGTGCCAGCAGCCGCTCTAGCGGGGTCAATGAGCAGTTCTTC. Translating gives CASSRSSGVNEQFF.

The genes are TRBV28 and TRBJ2-7; 9 bases align to TRBD2. The CDR3 consists of 14 residues. The V segment lost 6 bases and the J segment 3 bases; nucleotides outside the gene matches: 6. Germline lookup yields CDR1 MDHEN and CDR2 SYDVKM. The CDR3, as DNA: TGTGCCAGCAGGGCTAGCGGGACCATCTACGAGCAGTACTTC. It translates to CASRASGTIYEQYF.

This clonotype occurred a few times. The CDR3 protein is CASSLAAGRPSGYGYTF. As DNA, the CDR3 is TGTGCCAGCAGCTTGGCGGCGGGCAGGCCCTCTGGGTATGGCTACACCTTC. The chain uses TRBV7-9 and TRBJ1-2; D ambiguous. The ends were cut back, 3 bases at V and 5 bases at J, with 22 bases in the middle. CDR1 is SEHNR, CDR2 FQNEAQ, per germline (reference sequence). The CDR3 spans 17 residues.

This chain uses TRBV29-1 with TRBJ2-4; D gene uncertain. The V end lost 4 bases, the J end lost 8 bases, and 9 bases lay between the germline ends. The CDR3 consists of 11 residues. The V gene's germline CDR1 is SQVTM and CDR2 ANQGSEA. The CDR3: CSVAGYDIQYF. CDR3 nucleotide sequence: TGCAGCGTTGCCGGGTATGACATTCAGTACTTC.

Regarding this clonotype: No conserved phenylalanine or tryptophan is present at the end of the CDR3, so a read error is the likely explanation. Because the CDR3's place on the DNA is in doubt, the DNA is left out and the CDR3 is given as listed by TCRdb. This sequence joins TRBV7-2 and TRBJ2-5. Germline V CDR1 and CDR2: SGHTA, FQGNSA. The CDR3 spans 8 amino acids, including both terminal residues. Here the CDR3 reads CASSSRVV.

At least ten counts were recorded for this clonotype. The chain carries TRBV7-2 and TRBJ2-5; D uncertain. The CDR3 extends over 12 amino acids. CDR1 is SGHTA, CDR2 FQGNSA, per germline. Trimming cost V 2 bases and J 3 bases, with 4 bases left between them. CDR3 sequence reads: CASSLQEETQYF. Written as DNA, the CDR3 is TGTGCCAGCAGCTTACAGGAAGAGACCCAGTACTTC. The whole variable domain, filled in from reference TRBV7-2 and TRBJ2-5, reads GAGVSQSPSNKVTEKGKDVELRCDPISGHTALYWYRQSLGQGLEFLIYFQGNSAPDKSGLPSDRFSAERTGGSVSTLTIQRTQQEDSAVYLCASSLQEETQYFGPGTRLLVL.

This clonotype was counted at least ten times. V usage is TRBV4-3 and J usage is TRBJ1-1; D is uncertain. CDR1 is LGHNA, CDR2 YSLEER, per germline. CDR3 size: 14 residues. V lost 0 bases and J lost 11, with 16 bases in between. As DNA, the CDR3 is TGCGCCAGCAGCCAAGATTGGCTTTTTTCGTTGGCTTTCTTT. Its protein is CASSQDWLFSLAFF.

The sample holds many counts of this clonotype. J is TRBJ2-2 and V is TRBV24-1, with no clear D. V lost 3 bases, J lost 9 bases, and 13 bases lay in between. Germline assignment: CDR1 KGHDR and CDR2 SFDVKD. The CDR3 has 14 residues. The CDR3 protein is CATSDPGSRRELFF. For the CDR3, the DNA is TGTGCCACCAGTGATCCCGGGTCCCGGAGGGAGCTGTTTTTT.

This clonotype was detected only a few times. The rearrangement links TRBV12-3 or TRBV12-4 to TRBJ1-5; D is ambiguous. The V gene lost 5 bases and the J gene lost 5 bases, with 16 bases spanning the gap. The CDR3 sequence is 15 residues long. The CDR3 sequence: CASSTGPVADQPQHF. In nucleotides, the CDR3 is TGTGCCAGCAGTACCGGGCCCGTTGCCGATCAGCCCCAGCATTTT.

This chain uses TRBV7-2 with TRBJ2-5, with 9 bases identical to TRBD2. With 5 bases clipped from V and 5 bases from J, the junction kept 6 bases outside the gene matches. Germline CDR1 SGHTA, CDR2 FQGNSA. This CDR3 comprises 14 residues. In DNA, the CDR3 is TGTGCCAGCAGCACCGGACTAGCGTATGAGACCCAGTACTTC. Translated, it gives CASSTGLAYETQYF.

The rearrangement joins TRBV5-1 to TRBJ2-5; either TRBD1 or TRBD2 may fit D (5 bases each). The germline V and J ends were trimmed by 4 bases and 5 bases, with 15 bases remaining between them. CDR3 length: 14 residues. Germline V CDR1 and CDR2: SGHRS, YFSETQ. In DNA form, the CDR3 reads TGCGCCAGCAGCACCCGGGACCAAGGGGAGACCCAGTACTTC. This codes for CASSTRDQGETQYF.

This sequence joins TRBV20-1 and TRBJ2-3; tentative D call: TRBD2 (5 bases). This CDR3 has 10 amino acids. Germline V gene lookup returns CDR1 DFQATT and CDR2 SNEGSKA (reference sequence). CDR3 residues: CSYGVDTQYF. In DNA, the CDR3 is TGCAGCTACGGGGTGGATACGCAGTATTTT.

The chain is built from TRBV18 and TRBJ2-3; D is unclear. CDR3 length equals 15 residues. From germline, CDR1 is KGHSH and CDR2 LQKENI. The V and J ends lost 1 base and 0 bases respectively, with 8 bases between them. Here the CDR3 DNA reads TGTGCCAGCTCACCACAGGGTTCTAGCACAGATACGCAGTATTTT. Its translation: CASSPQGSSTDTQYF.

This clonotype was counted many times. CDR3 DNA: TGCAGCGTTGTGGACGGATCGAATCAGCCCCAGCATTTT. Its translation: CSVVDGSNQPQHF. This chain connects TRBV29-1 to TRBJ1-5; D unresolved. Germline loops: CDR1 SQVTM, CDR2 ANQGSEA. Trimming cost V 4 bases and J 4 bases, with 11 bases left between them. This CDR3 has 13 residues. Using reference TRBV29-1 and TRBJ1-5 for the parts outside the CDR3, the full variable domain is SAVISQKPSRDICQRGTSLTIQCQVDSQVTMMFWYRQQPGQSLTLIATANQGSEATYESGFVIDKFPISRPNLTFSTLTVSNMSPEDSSIYLCSVVDGSNQPQHFGDGTRLSIL.

Only a few counts were recorded for this clonotype. The chain carries TRBV28 and TRBJ1-1; TRBD1 aligns across 7 bases. The CDR3 extends over 13 amino acids. Germline CDR1 reads MDHEN; CDR2 reads SYDVKM. Trimming removed 5 bases from V and 5 bases from J; junction bases left unmatched: 5. The CDR3 region has the DNA TGTGCCAGCAGTCCCTCGACAGGGACTGAAGCTTTCTTT. Amino acids: CASSPSTGTEAFF.

The chain combines TRBV2 with TRBJ2-3; 10 bases match TRBD2. This CDR3 has 15 amino acids. Germline trimming cut 4 bases from V and 3 bases from J; bases unmatched to any gene: 4. Germline assignment: CDR1 SNHLY and CDR2 FYNNEI. CDR3 amino acids: CASSGPSGGTDTQYF. Here the CDR3 DNA reads TGTGCCAGCAGTGGGCCTAGCGGGGGAACAGATACGCAGTATTTT.

The table lists this clonotype with a few counts. The rearrangement links TRBV4-1 to TRBJ2-2; D possibly uses TRBD1 or TRBD2 (5 bases each). The CDR3 extends over 17 amino acids. Trimming cost V 0 bases and J 1 base, with 12 bases left between them. The V gene's germline CDR1 is MGHRA and CDR2 YSYEKL. CDR3 region: CASSQDQGRGNTGELFF. CDR3 sequence (DNA): TGCGCCAGCAGCCAAGATCAGGGTCGGGGGAACACCGGGGAGCTGTTTTTT.

This clonotype occurred many times. J is TRBJ1-4 and V is TRBV7-8; D might be TRBD1 (6 bases). Germline CDR1 is SGHVS and CDR2 is FQNEAQ. Trimming left V 5 bases short and J 1 base short, with 23 bases between. This CDR3 has 19 residues. Written as DNA, the CDR3 is TGTGCCAGCAGCCCCCGGGACACAATTTCCCCGCTAACTAATGAAAAACTGTTTTTT. This gives the protein CASSPRDTISPLTNEKLFF. Drawing the rest from reference TRBV7-8 and TRBJ1-4, the complete variable domain is GAGVSQSPRYKVAKRGQDVALRCDPISGHVSLFWYQQALGQGPEFLTYFQNEAQLDKSGLPSDRFFAERPEGSVSTLKIQRTQQEDSAVYLCASSPRDTISPLTNEKLFFGSGTQLSVL.

The CDR3 region has the DNA TGTGCCAGCAGCGTCAGGACAGGAAGAGAGGGGACCCAGTACTTC. Protein product: CASSVRTGREGTQYF. This chain connects TRBV9 to TRBJ2-5, with TRBD1 identical over 7 bases. From germline, CDR1 is SGDLS and CDR2 YYNGEE. Losses at the gene ends were 2 bases for V and 7 bases for J; bases not matched to a gene: 11. The CDR3 contains 15 residues.

This clonotype occurred a few times. The chain combines TRBV2 with TRBJ2-3; D gene unclear. V shed 4 bases and J shed 2 bases, with 7 bases lying between them. The germline CDR1 and CDR2 sequences are SNHLY and FYNNEI. This CDR3 contains 13 residues. Here the CDR3 reads CASSGLITDTQYF. CDR3 sequence (DNA): TGTGCCAGCAGTGGGCTAATCACAGATACGCAGTATTTT. Full variable domain (remainder filled in from reference TRBV2 and TRBJ2-3): EPEVTQTPSHQVTQMGQEVILRCVPISNHLYFYWYRQILGQKVEFLVSFYNNEISEKSEIFDDQFSVERPDGSNFTLKIRSTKLEDSAMYFCASSGLITDTQYFGPGTRLTVL.

This clonotype was seen a single time. This chain links TRBV6-5 with TRBJ2-1, with TRBD2 matching 7 bases. CDR3 length: 15 residues. The germline CDR1 and CDR2 sequences are MNHEY and SVGAGI. The junction had 5 bases not matched to a gene; V was cut back by 2 bases and J by 4 bases. The CDR3 nucleotides read TGTGCCAGCAGTTACGGGAGCGGGGAATACAATGAGCAGTTCTTC. This gives the protein CASSYGSGEYNEQFF.

J is TRBJ1-3 and V is TRBV12-3 or TRBV12-4; D remains ambiguous. The CDR3 loop spans 14 amino acids. Trimming shortened V by 3 bases and J by 8 bases, and 14 bases separated the two germline ends. The CDR3 loop is CASSLRSSGDTIYF. The CDR3 region has the DNA TGTGCCAGCAGTTTGCGGTCAAGTGGGGACACCATATATTTT.

Only a few counts were recorded for this clonotype. The J gene is TRBJ1-4, the V gene TRBV7-2; D is uncertain. Trimming removed 0 bases at V and 4 bases at J, with 12 bases between. The CDR3 runs to 16 residues. The germline V gene has CDR1 SGHTA and CDR2 FQGNSA. The CDR3 DNA reads as TGTGCCAGCAGCTTAGCGGGGTCAGGATATAATGAAAAACTGTTTTTT. This sequence encodes CASSLAGSGYNEKLFF.

The rearrangement links TRBV7-9 to TRBJ2-7, with D uncertain. CDR3 length: 14 amino acids. V was trimmed by 6 bases and J by 2 bases, leaving 14 bases between them. Germline-derived CDR1 and CDR2 are SEHNR and FQNEAQ (reference sequence). CDR3 in amino acids: CASSSELKTYEQYV. DNA of the CDR3: TGTGCCAGCAGTTCCGAACTAAAAACCTACGAGCAGTACGTC.

The chain has TRBV9 and TRBJ2-3; possibly TRBD1 or TRBD2 for D (5 bases each). Germline lookup yields CDR1 SGDLS and CDR2 YYNGEE. V gave up 6 bases and J gave up 2 bases, with 16 bases separating them. The CDR3 length is 15 residues. The CDR3 DNA sequence: TGTGCCAGCACCCCCCGAGGGGAAATCACAGATACGCAGTATTTT. Amino acid sequence: CASTPRGEITDTQYF. Looking up the rest from reference TRBV9 and TRBJ2-3 gives the full variable domain: DSGVTQTPKHLITATGQRVTLRCSPRSGDLSVYWYQQSLDQGLQFLIQYYNGEERAKGNILERFSAQQFPDLHSELNLSSLELGDSALYFCASTPRGEITDTQYFGPGTRLTVL.

This clonotype turned up a few times. The V gene is TRBV29-1, the J gene TRBJ1-1, with unresolved D. The CDR3 spans 13 residues. Per germline, CDR1 SQVTM and CDR2 ANQGSEA. Trimming took 5 bases from V and 0 from J, leaving 10 bases between them. CDR3 DNA: TGCAGCGTTACGAGAGAAATGAACACTGAAGCTTTCTTT. This gives the protein CSVTREMNTEAFF.